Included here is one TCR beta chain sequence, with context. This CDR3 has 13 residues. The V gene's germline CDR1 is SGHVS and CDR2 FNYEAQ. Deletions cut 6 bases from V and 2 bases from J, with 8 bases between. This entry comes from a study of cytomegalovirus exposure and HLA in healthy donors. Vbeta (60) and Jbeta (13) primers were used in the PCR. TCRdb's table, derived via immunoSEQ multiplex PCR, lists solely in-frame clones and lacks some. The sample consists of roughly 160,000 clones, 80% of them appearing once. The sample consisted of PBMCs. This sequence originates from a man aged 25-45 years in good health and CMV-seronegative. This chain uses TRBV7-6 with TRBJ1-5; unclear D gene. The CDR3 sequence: CASSPQGNQPQHF. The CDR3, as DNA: TGTGCCAGCAGTCCACAAGGCAATCAGCCCCAGCATTTT. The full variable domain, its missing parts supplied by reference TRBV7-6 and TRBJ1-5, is GAGVSQSPRYKVTKRGQDVALRCDPISGHVSLYWYRQALGQGPEFLTYFNYEAQQDKSGLPNDRFSAERPEGSISTLTIQRTEQRDSAMYRCASSPQGNQPQHFGDGTRLSIL.